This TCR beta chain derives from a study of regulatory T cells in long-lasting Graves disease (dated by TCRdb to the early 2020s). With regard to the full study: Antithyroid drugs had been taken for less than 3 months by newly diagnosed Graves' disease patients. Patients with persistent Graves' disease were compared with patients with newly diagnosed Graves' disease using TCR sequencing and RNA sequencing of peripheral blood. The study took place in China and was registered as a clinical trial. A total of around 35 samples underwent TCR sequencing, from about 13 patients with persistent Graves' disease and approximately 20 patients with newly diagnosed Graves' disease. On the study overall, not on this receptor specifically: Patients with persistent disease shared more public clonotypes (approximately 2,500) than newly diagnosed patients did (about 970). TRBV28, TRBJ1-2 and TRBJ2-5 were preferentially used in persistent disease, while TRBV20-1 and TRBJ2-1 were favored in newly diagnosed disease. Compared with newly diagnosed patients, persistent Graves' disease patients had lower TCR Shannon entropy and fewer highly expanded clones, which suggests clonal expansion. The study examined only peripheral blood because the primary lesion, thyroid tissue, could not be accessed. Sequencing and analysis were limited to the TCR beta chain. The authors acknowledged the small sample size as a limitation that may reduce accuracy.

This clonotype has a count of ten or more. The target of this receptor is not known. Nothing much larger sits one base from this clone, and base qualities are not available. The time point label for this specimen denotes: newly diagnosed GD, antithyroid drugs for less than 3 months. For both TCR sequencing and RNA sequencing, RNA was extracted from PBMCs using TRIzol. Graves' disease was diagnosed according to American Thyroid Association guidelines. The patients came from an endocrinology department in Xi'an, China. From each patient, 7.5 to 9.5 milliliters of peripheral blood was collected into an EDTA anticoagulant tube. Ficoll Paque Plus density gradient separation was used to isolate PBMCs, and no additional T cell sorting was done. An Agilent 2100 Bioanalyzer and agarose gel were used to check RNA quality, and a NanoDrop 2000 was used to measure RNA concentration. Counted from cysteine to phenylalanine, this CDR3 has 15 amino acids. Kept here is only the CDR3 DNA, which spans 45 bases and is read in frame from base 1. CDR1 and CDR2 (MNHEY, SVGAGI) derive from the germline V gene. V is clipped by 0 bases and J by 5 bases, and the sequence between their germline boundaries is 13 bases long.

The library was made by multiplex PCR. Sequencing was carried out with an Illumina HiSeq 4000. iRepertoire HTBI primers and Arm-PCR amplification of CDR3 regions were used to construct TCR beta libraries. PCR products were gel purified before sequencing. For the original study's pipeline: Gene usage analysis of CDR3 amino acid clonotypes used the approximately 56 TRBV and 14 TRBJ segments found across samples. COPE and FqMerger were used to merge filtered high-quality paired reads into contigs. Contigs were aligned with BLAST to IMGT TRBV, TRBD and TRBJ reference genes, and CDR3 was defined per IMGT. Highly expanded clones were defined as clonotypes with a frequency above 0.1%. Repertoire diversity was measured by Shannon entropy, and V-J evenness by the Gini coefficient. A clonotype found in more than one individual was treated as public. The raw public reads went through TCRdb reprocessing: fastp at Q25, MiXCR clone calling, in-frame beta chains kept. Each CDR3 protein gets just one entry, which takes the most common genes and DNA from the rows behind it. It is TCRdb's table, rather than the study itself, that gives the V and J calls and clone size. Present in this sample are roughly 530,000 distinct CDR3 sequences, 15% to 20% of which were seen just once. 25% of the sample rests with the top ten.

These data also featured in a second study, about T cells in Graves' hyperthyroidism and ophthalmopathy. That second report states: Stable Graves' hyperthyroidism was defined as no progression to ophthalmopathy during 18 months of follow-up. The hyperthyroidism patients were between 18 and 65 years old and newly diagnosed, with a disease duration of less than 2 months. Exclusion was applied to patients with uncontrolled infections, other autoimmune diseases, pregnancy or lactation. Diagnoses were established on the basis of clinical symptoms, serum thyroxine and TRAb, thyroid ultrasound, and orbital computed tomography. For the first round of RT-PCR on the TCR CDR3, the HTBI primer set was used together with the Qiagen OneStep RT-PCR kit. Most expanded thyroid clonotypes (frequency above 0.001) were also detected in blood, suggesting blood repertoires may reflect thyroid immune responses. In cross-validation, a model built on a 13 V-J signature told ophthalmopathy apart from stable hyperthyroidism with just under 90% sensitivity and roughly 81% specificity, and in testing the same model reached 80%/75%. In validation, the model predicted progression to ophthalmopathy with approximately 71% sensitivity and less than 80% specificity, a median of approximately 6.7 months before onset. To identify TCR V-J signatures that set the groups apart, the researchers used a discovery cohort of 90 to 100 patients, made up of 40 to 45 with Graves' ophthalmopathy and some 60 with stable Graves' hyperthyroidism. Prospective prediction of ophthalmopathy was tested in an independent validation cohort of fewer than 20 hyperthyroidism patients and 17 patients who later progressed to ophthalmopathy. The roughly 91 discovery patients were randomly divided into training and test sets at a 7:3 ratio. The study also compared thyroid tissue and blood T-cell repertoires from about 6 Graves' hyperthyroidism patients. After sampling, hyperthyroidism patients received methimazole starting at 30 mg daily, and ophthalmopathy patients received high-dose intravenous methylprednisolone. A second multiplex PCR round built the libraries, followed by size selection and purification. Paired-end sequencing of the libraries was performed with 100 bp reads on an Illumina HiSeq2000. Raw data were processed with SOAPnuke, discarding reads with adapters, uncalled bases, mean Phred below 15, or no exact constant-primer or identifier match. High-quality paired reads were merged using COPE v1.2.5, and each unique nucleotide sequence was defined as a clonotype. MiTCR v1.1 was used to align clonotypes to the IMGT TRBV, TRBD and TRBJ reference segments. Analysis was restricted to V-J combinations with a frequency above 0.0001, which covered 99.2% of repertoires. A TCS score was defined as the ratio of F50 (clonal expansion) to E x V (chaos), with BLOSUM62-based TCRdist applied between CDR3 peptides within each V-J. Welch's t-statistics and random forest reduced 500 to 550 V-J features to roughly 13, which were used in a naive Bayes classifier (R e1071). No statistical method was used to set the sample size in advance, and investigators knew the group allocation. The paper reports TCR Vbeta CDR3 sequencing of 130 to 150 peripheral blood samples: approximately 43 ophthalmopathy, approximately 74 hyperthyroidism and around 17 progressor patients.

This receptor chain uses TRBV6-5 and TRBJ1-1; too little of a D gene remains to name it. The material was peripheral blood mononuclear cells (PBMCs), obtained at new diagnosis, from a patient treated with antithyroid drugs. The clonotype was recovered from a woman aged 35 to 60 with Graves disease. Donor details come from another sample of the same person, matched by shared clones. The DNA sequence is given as TGTGCCAGCAGTTACTCAAAGAGCCTGGGAACTGAAGCTTTCTTT. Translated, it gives CASSYSKSLGTEAFF.